The clone carrying this TCR beta chain was observed many times. TCRdb called the 5' RACE reads again in MiXCR, with one record for every CDR3 protein. Of some 100,000 distinct CDR3 sequences listed, about 14% are singletons. These data belong to a study of early T cells in non-severe SARS-CoV-2 infection. Trimming stripped 0 bases from V and 8 bases from J, with 11 bases between. The CDR3 has 14 residues. Per the germline V gene, CDR1 is MNHEY and CDR2 is SVGEGT. The chain has TRBV6-2 or TRBV6-3 and TRBJ2-1, with D possibly being TRBD2 (6 bases). The receptor was derived from an adult who was a healthcare worker with PCR-confirmed SARS-CoV-2 infection or an uninfected control (not recorded which). The sample was whole blood. The CDR3 region is CASSYSGGRYEQFF. CDR3 nucleotide sequence: TGTGCCAGCAGTTACTCGGGAGGTCGTTATGAGCAGTTCTTC.